What follows are 23 T cell receptor beta chains derived from one specimen sequenced in a study of blood T cell repertoires in COVID-19. TCRdb's table, derived via immunoSEQ multiplex PCR, lists solely in-frame clones and lacks some. The table includes roughly 480,000 clones, roughly nine tenths detected once. Sequencing was done on a sample of peripheral blood. These receptors were collected from a man aged 18 to 30 with COVID-19, enrolled during active disease.

The chain joins TRBV19 to TRBJ1-3; TRBD1 is a possible D gene (5 bases). Trimming pared 9 bases from V and 0 bases from J, leaving 12 bases between. The CDR3 runs to 14 residues. CDR1 is LNHDA, CDR2 SQIVND, per germline (reference sequence). CDR3 DNA: TGTGCCAGCCGGAAGGGGTCCTCTGGAAACACCATATATTTT. Its translation is CASRKGSSGNTIYF.

The J gene is TRBJ2-2, the V gene TRBV28; 10 nucleotides agree with TRBD1. V shed 5 bases, J shed 5 bases, and the junction held 8 bases outside the gene matches. This CDR3 spans 16 amino acids. Germline V lookup: CDR1 MDHEN, CDR2 SYDVKM. CDR3 residues: CASSLRDRGITGELFF. The CDR3 region has the DNA TGTGCCAGCAGTCTCCGGGACAGGGGAATAACCGGGGAGCTGTTTTTT.

This chain uses TRBV27 with TRBJ1-2; tentatively, D is TRBD1 (5 bases). The V gene's germline CDR1 is MNHEY and CDR2 SMNVEV (reference sequence). The CDR3 runs 16 residues. Trimming took off 0 bases at V and 3 bases at J, with 14 bases between the two ends. The CDR3 sequence: CASSLSKGAADYGYTF. The CDR3 DNA reads as TGTGCCAGCAGTTTATCGAAAGGGGCAGCCGACTATGGCTACACCTTC.

This rearrangement joins TRBV28 to TRBJ2-1; 12 positions agree with TRBD2. The CDR3 consists of 13 residues. Germline loops: CDR1 MDHEN, CDR2 SYDVKM. V shed 6 bases, J shed 14 bases, and the junction held 8 bases outside the gene matches. The CDR3 DNA reads TGTGCCAGCAGAGGACTAGCGGGGATGGGGAAGTTCTTC. Translating it yields CASRGLAGMGKFF.

The chain uses TRBV12-5 and TRBJ2-3, with TRBD2 identical over 14 bases. Germline assignment: CDR1 LGHNT and CDR2 FRNRAP. CDR3 length equals 16 residues. The junction had 4 bases not matched to a gene; V was cut back by 2 bases and J by 6 bases. CDR3 residues: CASGLSRTSGRDTQYF. Here the CDR3 DNA reads TGTGCTAGTGGTTTGTCTCGGACTAGCGGGAGGGATACGCAGTATTTT. The whole variable domain, remainder taken from reference TRBV12-5 and TRBJ2-3, is DARVTQTPRHKVTEMGQEVTMRCQPILGHNTVFWYRQTMMQGLELLAYFRNRAPLDDSGMPKDRFSAEMPDATLATLKIQPSEPRDSAVYFCASGLSRTSGRDTQYFGPGTRLTVL.

The rearrangement links TRBV19 to TRBJ1-5, with D perhaps TRBD1 (6 bases). The length of the CDR3 is 15 residues. V was trimmed by 3 bases and J by 5 bases, leaving 14 bases between them. Per the germline V gene, CDR1 is LNHDA and CDR2 is SQIVND (reference sequence). The chain's CDR3 is CASSITGSLYQPQHF. The CDR3, as DNA: TGTGCCAGTAGTATTACAGGGTCTCTCTATCAGCCCCAGCATTTT. The entire variable domain, with the rest obtained from reference TRBV19 and TRBJ1-5, is as follows: DGGITQSPKYLFRKEGQNVTLSCEQNLNHDAMYWYRQDPGQGLRLIYYSQIVNDFQKGDIAEGYSVSREKKESFPLTVTSAQKNPTAFYLCASSITGSLYQPQHFGDGTRLSIL.

This clone was seen only once. The rearrangement links TRBV4-1 to TRBJ1-1; D uncertain. CDR1 and CDR2 from the germline V gene are MGHRA and YSYEKL. CDR3 length: 15 residues. V was trimmed by 0 bases and J by 1 base, leaving 9 bases between them. The CDR3 here is CASSQDGRQNTEAFF. The CDR3 DNA reads as TGCGCCAGCAGCCAAGATGGGAGACAGAACACTGAAGCTTTCTTT.

The chain employs TRBV5-4 and TRBJ1-6, with 7 bases fitting TRBD1. V dropped 3 bases and J dropped 5; count of bases not matched to a gene: 2. The CDR3 has 14 residues. The germline V gene encodes CDR1 SGHNT and CDR2 YYREEE (reference sequence). Here the CDR3 DNA reads TGTGCCAGCAGCTCCAGGGGGGATAATTCACCCCTCCACTTT. Protein: CASSSRGDNSPLHF.

J is TRBJ2-7 and V is TRBV2; D might be TRBD2 (6 bases). The length of the CDR3 is 15 residues. Trimming stripped 6 bases from V and 2 bases from J, with 17 bases between. CDR1 and CDR2 from the germline V gene are SNHLY and FYNNEI. Written as DNA, the CDR3 is TGTGCCAGCAGAACCTCTAGCGTACCTACCTACGAGCAGTACTTC. This sequence encodes CASRTSSVPTYEQYF.

A few counts support this clone. The chain combines TRBV7-2 with TRBJ1-2, with 8 nucleotides matching TRBD1. This CDR3 has 13 residues. Germline loops: CDR1 SGHTA, CDR2 FQGNSA. The junction had 2 bases not matched to a gene; V was cut back by 4 bases and J by 4 bases. CDR3 residues: CASSYDRGYGYTF. CDR3 DNA sequence: TGTGCCAGCAGCTATGACAGGGGCTATGGCTACACCTTC.

The V call is TRBV5-8, the J call TRBJ1-1; 7 nucleotides line up with TRBD1. V shed 4 bases and J 2 bases; nucleotides not matched to a gene: 11. Germline assignment: CDR1 SGHTS and CDR2 YDEGEE. This CDR3 has 16 amino acids. The CDR3 here is CASSHGLGQPNTEAFF. CDR3 DNA sequence: TGTGCCAGCAGCCATGGCTTGGGACAGCCAAACACTGAAGCTTTCTTT.

Comments on this clone: The sample contains more than one DNA sequence encoding this CDR3. V is TRBV5-1 and J is TRBJ1-1; maybe TRBD1 (5 bases). Germline-derived CDR1 and CDR2 are SGHRS and YFSETQ. This CDR3 region has 13 residues. V was cut by 4 bases and J by 4 bases, with 11 bases left in between. This CDR3 reads CASSPLGGTEAFF. CDR3 bases: TGCGCCAGCAGCCCGTTGGGGGGCACTGAAGCTTTCTTT. Variable domain in full (rest from reference TRBV5-1 and TRBJ1-1): KAGVTQTPRYLIKTRGQQVTLSCSPISGHRSVSWYQQTPGQGLQFLFEYFSETQRNKGNFPGRFSGRQFSNSRSEMNVSTLELGDSALYLCASSPLGGTEAFFGQGTRLTVV.

The rearrangement links TRBV19 to TRBJ1-1; D possibly corresponds to TRBD1 (5 bases). CDR1 is LNHDA, CDR2 SQIVND, per germline (reference sequence). V was clipped by 4 bases and J by 10 bases, with 16 bases between them. The CDR3 has 13 amino acids. The CDR3 DNA reads TGTGCCAGTAGTACCGGGTCAGGGATTCGAGCTTTCTTT. Translating gives CASSTGSGIRAFF.

This sequence joins TRBV5-1 and TRBJ2-2; D call uncertain. The CDR3 has 14 residues. V dropped 0 bases and J dropped 1 base, with 4 bases sitting between them. Germline V gene sequence: CDR1 SGHRS, CDR2 YFSETQ. CDR3 nucleotide sequence: TGCGCCAGCAGCTTGGAACAGAACACCGGGGAGCTGTTTTTT. This sequence encodes CASSLEQNTGELFF.

The chain joins TRBV7-2 to TRBJ2-5, with D possibly TRBD1 on 6 matching bases. Germline-derived CDR1 and CDR2 are SGHTA and FQGNSA. V lost 4 bases to trimming and J lost 5 bases, with 14 bases between them. CDR3 size: 14 residues. This CDR3 reads CASSSGQFGETQYF. CDR3 nucleotide sequence: TGTGCCAGCAGCTCAGGACAGTTCGGGGAGACCCAGTACTTC.

V and J are TRBV27 and TRBJ2-5, with 7 bases lining up with TRBD1. Germline V gene sequence: CDR1 MNHEY, CDR2 SMNVEV (reference sequence). The V segment lost 5 bases and the J segment 2 bases; nucleotides outside the gene matches: 5. This CDR3 comprises 14 residues. The CDR3 nucleotides are TGTGCCAGCAGTGGAGACAGGGTTCAAGAGACCCAGTACTTC. Residues: CASSGDRVQETQYF.

The chain carries TRBV3-1 (or the pseudogene TRBV3-2) and TRBJ1-2; D ambiguous. V lost 3 bases and J lost 8, with 16 bases in between. Per the germline V gene, CDR1 is LGHDT and CDR2 is YNNKEL (reference sequence). The CDR3 has 14 amino acids. CDR3 DNA sequence: TGTGCCAGCAGCCAGAGTAGAGGCCCGGGGGGCTACACCTTC. Translation: CASSQSRGPGGYTF.

The chain combines TRBV13 with TRBJ2-5, with 11 bases lining up with TRBD2. CDR3 length: 16 amino acids. V trimming: 4 bases; J trimming: 2 bases; junction bases outside the gene matches: 6. Germline CDR1 PRHDT, CDR2 FYEKMQ (reference sequence). CDR3: CASSSLAGGRQETQYF. DNA of the CDR3: TGTGCCAGCAGCTCTTTAGCGGGGGGGCGACAAGAGACCCAGTACTTC.

The genes are TRBV29-1 and TRBJ2-2; D gene unclear. The CDR3 spans 13 residues. Trimming removed 4 bases at V and 7 bases at J, with 13 bases between. The germline CDR1 and CDR2 sequences are SQVTM and ANQGSEA. DNA of the CDR3: TGCAGCGTTGTTGGGCCCATGGGCGGGGAGCTGTTTTTT. As protein: CSVVGPMGGELFF.

This clone was found a few times. Other DNA sequences of this sample code for an identical CDR3. J is TRBJ1-4 and V is TRBV2, with D possibly TRBD1 on 6 matching bases. Germline V gene lookup returns CDR1 SNHLY and CDR2 FYNNEI. CDR3 length: 15 amino acids. The ends were cut back, 2 bases at V and 6 bases at J, with 13 bases in the middle. The CDR3 coding sequence is TGTGCCAGCAGTGAAACGGGGGGCCGGTATGAAAAACTGTTTTTT. Translation: CASSETGGRYEKLFF. Full variable domain (rest looked up from reference TRBV2 and TRBJ1-4): EPEVTQTPSHQVTQMGQEVILRCVPISNHLYFYWYRQILGQKVEFLVSFYNNEISEKSEIFDDQFSVERPDGSNFTLKIRSTKLEDSAMYFCASSETGGRYEKLFFGSGTQLSVL.

The chain carries TRBV9 and TRBJ2-1; TRBD1 aligns across 7 bases. After removal of 4 bases from V and 7 bases from J, the junction contained 11 bases not matched to a gene. The CDR3 has 15 amino acids. CDR1 and CDR2 from the germline V gene are SGDLS and YYNGEE. The CDR3 spells CASSPFQGDGNEQFF. CDR3 coding DNA: TGTGCCAGCAGCCCATTCCAGGGGGACGGAAATGAGCAGTTCTTC. The full variable domain, with the rest looked up from reference TRBV9 and TRBJ2-1, is DSGVTQTPKHLITATGQRVTLRCSPRSGDLSVYWYQQSLDQGLQFLIQYYNGEERAKGNILERFSAQQFPDLHSELNLSSLELGDSALYFCASSPFQGDGNEQFFGPGTRLTVL.

This clone has only one observation. The chain is built from TRBV2 and TRBJ2-3, with 9 nucleotides matching TRBD1. The CDR3 consists of 16 residues. Germline V gene sequence: CDR1 SNHLY, CDR2 FYNNEI. Trimming cost V 1 base and J 3 bases; bases outside gene matches: 5. The CDR3 loop is CASSEDRGLVTDTQYF. CDR3 DNA sequence: TGTGCCAGCAGTGAAGACAGGGGGCTTGTAACAGATACGCAGTATTTT.

The chain is built from TRBV6-5 and TRBJ1-3; D is uncertain. Looked up from germline, CDR1 is MNHEY and CDR2 is SVGAGI. The germline V and J ends were trimmed by 0 bases and 0 bases, with 9 bases remaining between them. The CDR3 totals 16 residues. In nucleotides, the CDR3 is TGTGCCAGCAGTTACTCGGAGGGAACCTCTGGAAACACCATATATTTT. It specifies CASSYSEGTSGNTIYF.